This T cell receptor (beta chain) was sequenced for a study of T cells after yellow fever vaccination. Points from the study as a whole: Highly abundant clonotypes carried over from the bulk population could end up in FACS-sorted repertoires as contaminants. A large majority of primary-vaccination clones showed up again after the booster (around 95% CD4, 75% to 90% CD8).

Template switching by 5'RACE produced TCR cDNA, adding a universal primer site and UMIs. Via MiXCR, TCRdb re-called the 5' RACE reads, giving one row per CDR3 protein. The sample yields about 330,000 distinct CDR3 sequences, 4.1% seen once. A note on this clonotype: The antigen remains unidentified.

Germline V gene lookup returns CDR1 SGHTA and CDR2 FQGTGA. V shed 4 bases and J 6 bases; nucleotides not matched to a gene: 11. This CDR3 contains 15 residues. This sequence originates from a man aged 18 to 29 who received the YFV17D yellow fever vaccine. V usage is TRBV7-3 and J usage is TRBJ1-1; 7 bases map to TRBD1. The sample here was PBMCs, taken 5 days after the yellow fever booster vaccination. The CDR3 is CASSSSIDRESEAFF. In DNA, the CDR3 is TGTGCCAGCAGCTCCTCGATAGACAGGGAATCTGAAGCTTTCTTT.